This is a list of T cell receptor beta chains from one sample in a study of CD8+CD57+ T cells in acquired aplastic anemia. One entry per CDR3 protein, called by TCRdb with MiXCR from the reads. Among 350,000 to 450,000 distinct CDR3 sequences listed, about two thirds were seen once. The specimen was sorted CD4+, CD8+, or CD8+CD57+ T cells (not recorded which) from PBMCs. These receptors were taken from a human donor in good health, serving as a control. Both conserved end residues are part of each CDR3. The D gene is left open where the match is weak. Part of the rows lack a size; the others show once, few, many or a class for expanded clones.

TRBJ2-7	.	TRBV11-2	.	TGTGCCAGCAGCTGGAAGGGGACCAACGAGGAGTACTTC	CASSWKGTNEEYF
TRBJ1-2	.	TRBV7-9	.	TGTGCCAGCAGCTTTGCTTCGACGGGCCGTCAAACATACACCTTC	CASSFASTGRQTYTF
TRBJ2-7	.	TRBV7-9	.	TGTGCCAGCAGCCAAACCGGGACTGGAGCGGGCGAGCACTACTTC	CASSQTGTGAGEHYF
TRBJ2-6	.	TRBV6-4	.	TGTGCCAGCTACGGCGACATTTTAGCCGGGGCCAACGTCCTGACTTTC	CASYGDILAGANVLTF
TRBJ2-1	.	TRBV7-2	.	TGTGCCATCAGTCAGGGACCCCGAAACAATGAGCAGTTCTTC	CAISQGPRNNEQFF
TRBJ1-3	TRBD1	TRBV5-4	.	TGTGCCAGCAGCGACCTGGGACAGGGTACAACTGGAAACACCATATATTTT	CASSDLGQGTTGNTIYF
TRBJ1-5	.	TRBV7-2	.	TGTGCCAGCAGCTCCCAGGGAGGGAATCAGCCCCACCTCTTT	CASSSQGGNQPHLF
TRBJ1-2	.	TRBV20-1	once	TGCAGTGCTAGCGCGCTAGCGGGTTACGATGGCTACACCTTC	CSASALAGYDGYTF
TRBJ2-1	.	TRBV11-3	many	TGTGCCAGCAGCCATTCCCCCGGGGTACCTCGAAATGAGCAGTTCTTC	CASSHSPGVPRNEQFF
TRBJ2-3	.	TRBV20-1	.	TGCAGTGCTAGAGATTTGGACGCGGCCCGCACAGATACGCAGTATTTT	CSARDLDAARTDTQYF
TRBJ2-6	.	TRBV7-9	.	TGTGCCAGCCGCCCACATACGCAGTGGTCCGGCCCCCGCACTTTC	CASRPHTQWSGPRTF
TRBJ2-4	TRBD2	TRBV12-3/TRBV12-4	.	TGTGCCAGCAGTTTGCCTGGGGCTAGCGGGGGTCCCAAAAACATTCAGTACTTC	CASSLPGASGGPKNIQYF
TRBJ1-1	.	TRBV3-1	.	TGTGCCAGTCTCCCGGCTGGGGGAACTGAAGCTTTCTTT	CASLPAGGTEAFF
TRBJ2-7	TRBD1	TRBV2	few	TGTGCCAGCAGTGAAGCGCGAGACAGGGTTACCGAGCAGTACTTC	CASSEARDRVTEQYF
TRBJ2-7	TRBD1	TRBV20-1	.	TGCAGTGCTAGCAGGGACAGGGCCTACGAGCAGTACTTC	CSASRDRAYEQYF
TRBJ1-6	.	TRBV5-4	.	TGTGCCAGCAGCATAAACTCCGCGCAGGGTAATTCACCCCTCCACTTT	CASSINSAQGNSPLHF
TRBJ2-7	TRBD1	TRBV20-1	many	TGCAGTGCAAACCGGGACAGAACCTACGAGCAGTACTTC	CSANRDRTYEQYF
TRBJ2-3	.	TRBV20-1	many	TGCAGTGCTCACCCATCAGGCCAGTGGTACCTAGGAGATACGCAGTATTTT	CSAHPSGQWYLGDTQYF
TRBJ2-3	TRBD1	TRBV6-1	many	TGTGCCAGTAGGGACAGGGACACAGATACGCAGTATTTT	CASRDRDTDTQYF
TRBJ1-1	.	TRBV20-1	.	TGCAGTGCTAGCGTTGCAGATGGCTACAAAGCTTTCTTT	CSASVADGYKAFF
TRBJ1-1	.	TRBV18	.	TGTGCCAGCTCACCTGTCAGGGAGAACACTGAAGCTTTCTTT	CASSPVRENTEAFF
TRBJ2-5	.	TRBV29-1	few	TGCAGCCCCCGCAAGAAGACCCAGTACTTC	CSPRKKTQYF
TRBJ1-6	TRBD1	TRBV10-2	.	TGCGCCAGCAGTGGGGCACAGGGGGCGCCTAATTCACCCCTCCACTTT	CASSGAQGAPNSPLHF